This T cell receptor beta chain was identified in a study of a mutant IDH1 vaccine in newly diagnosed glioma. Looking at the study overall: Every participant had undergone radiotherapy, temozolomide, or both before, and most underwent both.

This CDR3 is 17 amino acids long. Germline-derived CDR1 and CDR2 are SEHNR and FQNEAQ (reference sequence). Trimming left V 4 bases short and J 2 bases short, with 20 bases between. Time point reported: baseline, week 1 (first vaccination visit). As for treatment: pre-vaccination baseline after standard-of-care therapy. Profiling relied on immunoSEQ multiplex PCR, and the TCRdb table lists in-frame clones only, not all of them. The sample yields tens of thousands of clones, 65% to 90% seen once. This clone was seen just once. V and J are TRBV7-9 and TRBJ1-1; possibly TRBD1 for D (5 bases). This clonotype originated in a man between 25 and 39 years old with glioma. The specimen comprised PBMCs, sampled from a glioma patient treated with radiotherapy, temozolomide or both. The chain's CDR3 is CASSWPLGVLANTEAFF. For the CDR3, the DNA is TGTGCCAGCAGCTGGCCCTTAGGGGTTCTCGCCAACACTGAAGCTTTCTTT.